This T cell receptor beta chain was identified in a study of Tregs in tolerant kidney transplant recipients. The study's findings and limits: Few patients were studied, so findings need validation in larger groups.

With regard to this clone: Its matching antigen is unknown.

CDR3 length: 11 amino acids. Germline CDR1 SGHTA, CDR2 FQGNSA. Trimming shortened V by 5 bases and J by 3 bases, and 5 bases separated the two germline ends. Clones were sequenced by immunoSEQ multiplex PCR, and TCRdb holds only the in-frame ones, with some missing. Of over 85,000 clones listed, approximately 93% are singletons. Thawed PBMCs were FACS-sorted into unstimulated CD4+CD25+CD127- regulatory T cells, CD4+CD25- non-regulatory cells, CD4 and CD8 cells. This chain connects TRBV7-2 to TRBJ2-7, with no clear D. The sample was CD4+ T cells from blood, taken before the transplant. The sequence was obtained from a human donor who received a combined kidney and bone marrow transplant. CDR3 amino acids: CASSPHYEQYF. The CDR3 DNA follows: TGTGCCAGCAGCCCCCACTACGAGCAGTACTTC.